This TCR beta chain comes out of a study of T cells in Graves' hyperthyroidism and ophthalmopathy. Germline CDR1 is MNHNS and CDR2 is SASEGT. The germline V and J ends were trimmed by 7 bases and 2 bases, with 12 bases remaining between them. The CDR3 consists of 13 residues. A note on this clonotype: Its antigen remains unknown.

Study observations and caveats: From stable hyperthyroidism, ophthalmopathy was separated by a 13 V-J model. Most expanded thyroid clonotypes above 0.001 also appeared in blood.

TCR beta CDR3 region amplification was performed from RNA transcripts. During a first-round RT-PCR of the TCR CDR3, the HTBI primer set was used. TCRdb fed the multiplex PCR reads into MiXCR, producing one record per CDR3 protein. This table has approximately 690,000 distinct CDR3 sequences, roughly 15% appearing once. The source of this sequence is a woman aged 45-60 years with Graves' ophthalmopathy. The V gene is TRBV6-1, the J gene TRBJ2-7; no firm D call. Sequencing was carried out using blood. CDR3: CASMANNPYEQYF. The CDR3 coding sequence is TGTGCCAGCATGGCCAACAACCCCTACGAGCAGTACTTC.